This TCR beta chain was observed in a study of blood T cell repertoires in COVID-19. At the level of the study: The origin of the acute and convalescent COVID-19 samples was the United States, Italy and Spain. The analysed material was cDNA or gDNA that came from T cells, B-cell-depleted T cells, or PBMCs.

Method: immunoSEQ multiplex PCR; TCRdb's copy keeps in-frame clones and lacks some. Of under 200,000 clones in the sample, approximately 90% were seen once. Only one count was recorded for this clone. The receptor comes from a man aged 18 to 30 with COVID-19, enrolled during active disease. Sequencing was done on a sample of peripheral blood.

CDR3 protein: CASTLRDIKGYTF. DNA of the CDR3: TGTGCCAGCACCCTCCGGGACATAAAGGGCTACACCTTC. The genes are TRBV5-8 and TRBJ1-2; TRBD1 might be the D (6 bases). Trimming removed 6 bases from V and 8 bases from J, with 17 bases in between. This CDR3 spans 13 amino acids. The germline gives CDR1 SGHTS, CDR2 YDEGEE.